The present TCR beta chain was sequenced within a study of T cells in Graves' hyperthyroidism and ophthalmopathy. Study-level findings and limits: Researchers found most expanded thyroid clonotypes above 0.001 in blood as well. Onset of ophthalmopathy came a median around 6.5 months after the model predicted it.

Amplified TCR beta CDR3 regions derived from RNA transcripts. Using the HTBI primer set, a first-round RT-PCR was run on the TCR CDR3. In TCRdb, the multiplex PCR reads were re-called with MiXCR into one record per CDR3 protein. The data show around 720,000 distinct CDR3 sequences, under 45% seen once. For Graves' hyperthyroidism to be stable, ophthalmopathy could not progress within 18 months. Extraction of PBMCs used roughly 9.4 ml of fresh peripheral blood. Germline CDR1 reads MNHEY; CDR2 reads SVGAGI. The CDR3 runs 14 residues. V lost 5 bases to trimming and J lost 6 bases; unmatched junction nucleotides: 10. Only a few counts were recorded for this clonotype. Its antigen is unknown.

The chain employs TRBV6-5 and TRBJ2-7; 7 bases are a match to TRBD2. The clonotype was recovered from a woman aged 40-49 years with Graves' hyperthyroidism. The specimen was blood. The CDR3: CASSPAGLGREQYF. CDR3 DNA: TGTGCCAGCAGTCCAGCGGGATTGGGACGCGAGCAGTACTTC.